This T cell receptor (beta chain) was identified in a study of a mutant IDH1 vaccine in newly diagnosed glioma. Study-wide background: A roughly 62% male, around 38% female split and a mean age of 40.4 years characterized treated patients. Before enrollment, the patients had been treated with radiotherapy alone, temozolomide alone, or both together. Most of them had received both.

Time point noted: week 11, during vaccination. Each vaccine dose was 300 ug of mutant IDH1 20-mer peptide, with topical imiquimod. TCRdb keeps only in-frame clones here, not all; method: immunoSEQ multiplex PCR. The sample carries some 30,000 clones, approximately 78% recorded once. With respect to this clone: Its antigen is not known.

Material: PBMCs, obtained from a glioma patient whose treatment included an IDH1 peptide vaccine. The sequence derives from a man younger than 40 with glioma.

For the CDR3, the DNA is TGTGCCAGCAGTGACCCCGGGACGGTCTATGGCTACACCTTC. Its protein is CASSDPGTVYGYTF. The genes are TRBV6-1 and TRBJ1-2; perhaps TRBD1 as D (5 bases). The germline gives CDR1 MNHNS, CDR2 SASEGT. Trimming shortened V by 3 bases and J by 4 bases, and 12 bases separated the two germline ends. This CDR3 is 14 amino acids long.